The TCR beta chain under discussion was sequenced for a study of T cell repertoires in cytomegalovirus infection. This clonotype appeared a few times. The target antigen is unknown. Study outcomes and limitations: Based on cumulative public TCR beta family frequency, carriers of CMV plus the relevant HLA were identified. CMV-specific TCR beta clonotypes restricted by HLA-C were the ones dominating the ex vivo response.

A single record per CDR3 protein comes from TCRdb applying MiXCR to the reads. In the table there are about 740,000 distinct CDR3 sequences, approximately 33% of which are singletons. Germline V gene lookup returns CDR1 SGHVS and CDR2 FQNEAQ. J gave up 7 bases and V 0 bases, and 4 bases lay outside the gene matches. The CDR3 is made up of 15 amino acids. This receptor was taken from a human donor in good health (CMV status not recorded). Some clones in this sample may be carry-over from other donors' samples. This specimen consisted of cultured PBMCs, obtained from culture after CMV antigen stimulation. V is TRBV7-8 and J is TRBJ2-1, with 9 bases aligning to TRBD2. The CDR3 nucleotides are TGTGCCAGCAGCTTAGCGGCGGGGGGGAGGAATGAGCAGTTCTTC. It encodes CASSLAAGGRNEQFF.